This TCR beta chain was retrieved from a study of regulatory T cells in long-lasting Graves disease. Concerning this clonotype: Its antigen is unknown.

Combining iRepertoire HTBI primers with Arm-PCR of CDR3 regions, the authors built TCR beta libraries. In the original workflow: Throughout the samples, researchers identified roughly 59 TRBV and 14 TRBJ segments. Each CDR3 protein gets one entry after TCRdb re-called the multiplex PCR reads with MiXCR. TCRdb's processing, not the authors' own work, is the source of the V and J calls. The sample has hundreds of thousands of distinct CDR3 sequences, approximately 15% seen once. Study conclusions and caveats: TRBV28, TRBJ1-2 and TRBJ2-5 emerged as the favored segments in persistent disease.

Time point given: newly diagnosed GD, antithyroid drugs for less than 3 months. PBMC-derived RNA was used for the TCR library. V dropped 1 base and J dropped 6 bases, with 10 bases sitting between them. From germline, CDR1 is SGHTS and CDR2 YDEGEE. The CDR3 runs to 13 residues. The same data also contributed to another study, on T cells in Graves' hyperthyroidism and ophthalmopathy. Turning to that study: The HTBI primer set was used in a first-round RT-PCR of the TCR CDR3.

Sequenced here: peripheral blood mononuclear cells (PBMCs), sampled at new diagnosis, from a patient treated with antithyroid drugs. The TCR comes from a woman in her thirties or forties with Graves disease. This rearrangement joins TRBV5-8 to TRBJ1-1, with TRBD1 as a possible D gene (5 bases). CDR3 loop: CASSLSRGAEAFF. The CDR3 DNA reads TGTGCCAGCAGCTTGTCCCGGGGGGCTGAAGCTTTCTTT.